This TCR beta chain is from a study of blood T cell repertoires in COVID-19. At the level of the study: The United States, Italy and Spain provided the acute and convalescent COVID-19 samples. PBMCs, B-cell-depleted T cells, or T cells were the source of the cDNA or gDNA that made up the material.

CDR1 is MNHEY and CDR2 is SMNVEV in the germline V gene (reference sequence). V was cut by 3 bases and J by 7 bases, with 16 bases left in between. The CDR3 extends over 15 amino acids. This clone was observed once. How the authors handled the data: Estimation of nucleated cell counts relied on the amplification of reference gene primers. Assay: immunoSEQ multiplex PCR; the TCRdb copy retains only in-frame clones and omits some. Clone size and V and J calls were adopted from that table, with D and trimming inferred from the DNA. Of 250,000 or so clones in the sample, 86% are singletons; the top ten hold around 2.9%.

The sample taken for sequencing was peripheral blood. The rearrangement joins TRBV27 to TRBJ2-1, with D perhaps matching TRBD2 (6 bases). This receptor was obtained from a woman in her twenties or thirties with active or convalescent COVID-19. The CDR3 region has the DNA TGTGCCAGCAGTTTGCGGAGGGTTCATAAGAATGAGCAGTTCTTC. Its translation: CASSLRRVHKNEQFF.